This T cell receptor beta chain came from a study of T cell responses to AZD1222 COVID-19 vaccine. Regarding the study as a whole: Clonal diversity was possibly underestimated; the donors were predominantly white British and more often female. Targeting of unmutated variant regions was reportedly seen in nearly half of spike-specific TCRs. At baseline, seropositivity was found in only six or seven AZD1222 recipients. Receipt of two AZD1222 doses was followed by a rise in Spike-specific TCR breadth and depth.

The data were produced by immunoSEQ multiplex PCR, yet TCRdb's version contains in-frame clones alone and is incomplete. The data hold roughly 200,000 clones, with about nine tenths observed a single time. Concerning this clone itself: Its specificity is unknown.

Specimen: peripheral blood, collected 28 days after the second AZD1222 dose. The origin of this receptor is an adult who received the AZD1222 COVID-19 vaccine.

The DNA of the CDR3 is TGCGCCAGCAGCTTGTTTGTCGGGCTACAAACTAACTATGGCTACACCTTC. Protein sequence: CASSLFVGLQTNYGYTF. The chain is built from TRBV5-1 and TRBJ1-2; no firm D call. Germline V lookup: CDR1 SGHRS, CDR2 YFSETQ. Trimming removed 1 base from V and 0 bases from J, with 16 bases in between. The CDR3 covers 17 residues.